Listed here are 9 T cell receptor beta chains from one sample, sequenced in a study of shared clonotypes between healthy human individuals. Produced via immunoSEQ multiplex PCR; TCRdb's table is partial and in-frame only. The sample includes approximately 1,000,000 clones, about 80% of them seen just once. Sequencing was carried out using memory CD4+ T cells from PBMCs. This sample's subset: CD45RA-negative fraction. The source is a man aged 18-30 years in good health. Some clones in this sample may be carry-over from other donors' samples.

The V and J genes are TRBV5-6 and TRBJ2-5; the match to TRBD1 covers 8 bases. This CDR3 is 12 amino acids long. Per germline, CDR1 SGHDT and CDR2 YYEEEE. Trimming took 4 bases from V and 13 from J; bases not matched to a gene: 9. The CDR3 spells CASSPGGGQGYF. As DNA, the CDR3 is TGTGCCAGCAGCCCTGGGGGCGGACAGGGGTACTTC.

V and J are TRBV28 and TRBJ2-7; D unresolved. V dropped 3 bases and J dropped 2 bases, with 14 bases sitting between them. This CDR3 has 15 amino acids. Germline V gene lookup returns CDR1 MDHEN and CDR2 SYDVKM. The CDR3 is CASSFEPKPAYEQYF. CDR3 nucleotide sequence: TGTGCCAGCAGTTTTGAACCAAAGCCGGCCTACGAGCAGTACTTC.

This clone was found once. This chain uses TRBV2 with TRBJ2-2; D is uncertain. The V and J ends lost 3 bases and 4 bases respectively, with 12 bases between them. The CDR3 totals 15 residues. The germline V gene has CDR1 SNHLY and CDR2 FYNNEI. CDR3: CASSESYSPTGELFF. The CDR3 bases are TGTGCCAGCAGTGAGTCATACTCACCCACCGGGGAGCTGTTTTTT.

Worth noting for this clone: The sample holds other DNA sequences that translate to the same CDR3. The rearrangement links TRBV18 to TRBJ2-3; D uncertain. Germline CDR1 KGHSH, CDR2 LQKENI. This CDR3 contains 11 residues. V was shortened by 3 bases and J by 6 bases, with 4 bases between the two germline ends. CDR3: CASSPGDTQYF. CDR3 in DNA: TGTGCCAGCTCACCGGGGGATACGCAGTATTTT.

This chain uses TRBV19 with TRBJ2-3; either TRBD1 or TRBD2 may fit D (5 bases each). This CDR3 is 15 amino acids long. The V gene's germline CDR1 is LNHDA and CDR2 SQIVND (reference sequence). The V and J ends lost 5 bases and 5 bases respectively, with 17 bases between them. The CDR3 DNA sequence: TGTGCCAGTAGTTTCCGGGACGATCTGCAAGATACGCAGTATTTT. Translated, it gives CASSFRDDLQDTQYF. Looking up the rest from reference TRBV19 and TRBJ2-3 gives the full variable domain: DGGITQSPKYLFRKEGQNVTLSCEQNLNHDAMYWYRQDPGQGLRLIYYSQIVNDFQKGDIAEGYSVSREKKESFPLTVTSAQKNPTAFYLCASSFRDDLQDTQYFGPGTRLTVL.

This chain uses TRBV7-9 with TRBJ1-2, with 8 bases lining up with TRBD1. Trimming removed 3 bases from V and 2 bases from J; junction bases left unmatched: 5. This CDR3 is 15 amino acids long. Germline-derived CDR1 and CDR2 are SEHNR and FQNEAQ (reference sequence). The CDR3 sequence is CASSLTGQGNYGYTF. In DNA form, the CDR3 reads TGTGCCAGCAGCTTGACCGGACAGGGAAACTATGGCTACACCTTC.

On this clone itself: A clone one base away is much larger, so this may be a read error. Other DNA sequences in the same sample also yield this CDR3. V is TRBV7-9 and J is TRBJ2-2, with no clear D. The CDR3 runs to 12 residues. Germline lookup yields CDR1 SEHNR and CDR2 FQNEAQ (reference sequence). Trimming shortened V by 1 base and J by 6 bases, and 3 bases separated the two germline ends. The CDR3 reads CASSLGPGELFF. CDR3 bases: TGTGCCAGCAGCTTAGGCCCCGGGGAGCTGTTTTTT.

This sequence joins TRBV9 and TRBJ1-4; D possibly corresponds to TRBD1 (5 bases). Trimming removed 4 bases from V and 12 bases from J, with 10 bases in between. This CDR3 is built from 11 residues. CDR1 and CDR2 (germline): SGDLS, YYNGEE. This chain's CDR3 is CASSRGAELFF. Here the CDR3 DNA reads TGTGCCAGCAGCCGCGGGGCCGAACTGTTTTTT. Filled out from reference TRBV9 and TRBJ1-4, the complete variable domain reads DSGVTQTPKHLITATGQRVTLRCSPRSGDLSVYWYQQSLDQGLQFLIQYYNGEERAKGNILERFSAQQFPDLHSELNLSSLELGDSALYFCASSRGAELFFGSGTQLSVL.

At least ten counts were recorded for this clone. The rearrangement links TRBV11-2 to TRBJ1-1; 7 nucleotides match TRBD1. Germline V gene data show CDR1 as SGHAT and CDR2 as FQNNGV. The CDR3 has 15 residues. The junction had 13 bases not matched to a gene; V was cut back by 5 bases and J by 7 bases. This CDR3 is CASSPRQGTSNEAFF. CDR3 coding DNA: TGTGCCAGCAGCCCAAGACAGGGAACGAGTAATGAAGCTTTCTTT.